A single sample gave rise to the 27 T cell receptor beta chains below, sequenced in a study of shared clonotypes between healthy human individuals. Sequencing was performed with immunoSEQ multiplex PCR; in TCRdb, only in-frame clones are kept and a portion is missing. This repertoire shows over 2 million clones, 92% found once; its top ten account for 0.37%. The specimen was naive CD4+ T cells from PBMCs. The subset is: CD45RA+ positively selected. The receptor source for this set is a man aged 18 to 35 in good health. Some clones in this sample may be carry-over from other donors' samples.

This clone has just a few counts. This chain joins TRBV7-9 and TRBJ1-1; D is possibly TRBD1 (5 bases). Looked up from germline, CDR1 is SEHNR and CDR2 is FQNEAQ (reference sequence). This CDR3 is 13 amino acids long. Trimming removed 4 bases from V and 3 bases from J, with 9 bases in between. The CDR3 DNA reads TGTGCCAGCAGCTCACAGGCGGACACTGAAGCTTTCTTT. Translated: CASSSQADTEAFF. Together with reference TRBV7-9 and TRBJ1-1, the CDR3 gives the full variable domain: DTGVSQNPRHKITKRGQNVTFRCDPISEHNRLYWYRQTLGQGPEFLTYFQNEAQLEKSRLLSDRFSAERPKGSFSTLEIQRTEQGDSAMYLCASSSQADTEAFFGQGTRLTVV.

The V and J genes are TRBV5-1 and TRBJ1-4, with unresolved D. Looked up from germline, CDR1 is SGHRS and CDR2 is YFSETQ. The CDR3 has 12 residues. V was trimmed by 7 bases and J by 11 bases, leaving 15 bases between them. The chain's CDR3 is CASGPGRGKLFF. DNA for the CDR3: TGCGCCAGCGGGCCCGGGCGTGGTAAACTGTTTTTT.

The chain recombines TRBV6-1 with TRBJ1-2, with D perhaps TRBD1 (6 bases). The CDR3 spans 13 residues. In germline, CDR1 is MNHNS, CDR2 SASEGT. The V end was cut by 6 bases, the J end by 4 bases, with 12 bases between. The CDR3 DNA is TGTGCCAGCAGAGACGGGGGGGCCTATGGCTACACCTTC. Translated: CASRDGGAYGYTF.

The CDR3: CASSVVATNEKLFF. The DNA for the CDR3 is TGCGCCAGCAGCGTAGTTGCAACTAATGAAAAACTGTTTTTT. The chain joins TRBV5-1 to TRBJ1-4, with D hard to call. The CDR3 is made up of 14 amino acids. Germline V gene data show CDR1 as SGHRS and CDR2 as YFSETQ. Trimming shortened V by 4 bases and J by 0 bases, and 7 bases separated the two germline ends. The complete variable domain, with remaining parts taken from reference TRBV5-1 and TRBJ1-4, reads KAGVTQTPRYLIKTRGQQVTLSCSPISGHRSVSWYQQTPGQGLQFLFEYFSETQRNKGNFPGRFSGRQFSNSRSEMNVSTLELGDSALYLCASSVVATNEKLFFGSGTQLSVL.

The genes are TRBV6-1 and TRBJ2-7; D is perhaps TRBD1 (6 bases). Trimming left V 2 bases short and J 2 bases short, with 13 bases between. Germline CDR1 reads MNHNS; CDR2 reads SASEGT. The CDR3 is made up of 15 amino acids. CDR3 protein: CASSERPDSPYEQYF. The CDR3 nucleotides read TGTGCCAGCAGTGAAAGGCCGGACAGCCCCTACGAGCAGTACTTC.

The rearrangement links TRBV18 to TRBJ1-2, with 10 positions matching TRBD1. From germline, CDR1 is KGHSH and CDR2 LQKENI. J gave up 1 base and V 5 bases, and 4 bases lay outside the gene matches. CDR3 length equals 15 residues. CDR3 DNA: TGTGCCAGCTCAACTGGGACAGGGGATAACTATGGCTACACCTTC. This codes for CASSTGTGDNYGYTF.

The CDR3 nucleotides are TGTGCCAGCAGTTTAGCGTCCAGGGGGCTAAACATTCAGTACTTC. Translating it yields CASSLASRGLNIQYF. The gene calls are TRBV28 and TRBJ2-4; 8 bases fit TRBD1. After removal of 2 bases from V and 6 bases from J, the junction contained 6 bases not matched to a gene. Germline V gene lookup returns CDR1 MDHEN and CDR2 SYDVKM. This CDR3 has 15 amino acids.

The CDR3 bases are TGTGCCAGCACGAGGGGGGGCACTGGATCACCCCTCCACTTT. Amino acids: CASTRGGTGSPLHF. The chain recombines TRBV28 with TRBJ1-6, with a weak D call TRBD1 (6 bases). Trimming left V 7 bases short and J 10 bases short, with 17 bases between. Germline CDR1 MDHEN, CDR2 SYDVKM. This CDR3 contains 14 residues.

The chain carries TRBV6-5 and TRBJ2-7, with D possibly TRBD1 on 6 matching bases. The V gene lost 2 bases and the J gene lost 6 bases, with 11 bases spanning the gap. The V gene's germline CDR1 is MNHEY and CDR2 SVGAGI. The CDR3 loop spans 13 amino acids. CDR3 in amino acids: CASSYPGTTEQYF. The CDR3 DNA follows: TGTGCCAGCAGTTACCCCGGGACAACCGAGCAGTACTTC.

The gene calls are TRBV5-6 and TRBJ2-7, with 9 nucleotides matching TRBD1. CDR1 and CDR2 from the germline V gene are SGHDT and YYEEEE. The ends lost 1 base at V and 5 bases at J; junction bases unmatched: 10. The CDR3 length is 16 residues. DNA of the CDR3: TGTGCCAGCAGCTTGTTCGAAGGGACAGGGTGGGACGAGCAGTACTTC. This gives the protein CASSLFEGTGWDEQYF.

The chain recombines TRBV6-6 with TRBJ2-3; no reliable D call. CDR3 length: 12 residues. Germline CDR1 is MNHNY and CDR2 is SVGAGI (reference sequence). The V and J ends lost 2 bases and 6 bases respectively, with 6 bases between them. This CDR3 is CASSYQPDTQYF. In DNA form, the CDR3 reads TGTGCCAGCAGTTACCAGCCGGATACGCAGTATTTT.

Notes on this clone: This sample includes further DNA sequences coding for the same CDR3. The chain is built from TRBV7-9 and TRBJ2-2; D is ambiguous. V was trimmed by 6 bases and J by 5 bases, leaving 1 base between them. This CDR3 comprises 10 residues. Germline CDR1 SEHNR, CDR2 FQNEAQ (reference sequence). The CDR3 DNA follows: TGTGCCAGCAGAACCGGGGAGCTGTTTTTT. Encoded protein: CASRTGELFF.

This clone was recorded once. The V and J genes are TRBV2 and TRBJ1-2; 9 nucleotides match TRBD1. The V segment lost 5 bases and the J segment 6 bases; nucleotides outside the gene matches: 7. The CDR3 length is 14 residues. CDR1 SNHLY and CDR2 FYNNEI come from the germline V gene. CDR3 in amino acids: CASSRDREKDGYTF. For the CDR3, the DNA is TGTGCCAGCAGTCGGGACAGGGAGAAAGATGGCTACACCTTC. The full variable domain, in which reference TRBV2 and TRBJ1-2 provide the parts outside the CDR3, is EPEVTQTPSHQVTQMGQEVILRCVPISNHLYFYWYRQILGQKVEFLVSFYNNEISEKSEIFDDQFSVERPDGSNFTLKIRSTKLEDSAMYFCASSRDREKDGYTFGSGTRLTVV.

V gene TRBV30 combines with J gene TRBJ1-2, with D possibly matching TRBD1 (5 bases). V lost 0 bases and J lost 4, with 18 bases in between. The germline CDR1 and CDR2 sequences are GTSNPN and SVGIG (reference sequence). This CDR3 region has 16 residues. CDR3 amino acids: CAWSVSQGTLAYGYTF. CDR3 nucleotides: TGTGCCTGGAGTGTATCGCAGGGTACGCTTGCCTATGGCTACACCTTC.

This sequence joins TRBV29-1 and TRBJ2-7; the D gene could be TRBD1 or TRBD2 (5 bases each). CDR1 is SQVTM, CDR2 ANQGSEA, per germline. The CDR3 length is 14 residues. V was shortened by 6 bases and J by 3 bases, with 18 bases between the two germline ends. CDR3 in DNA: TGCAGCGTGACGAAGGGGCAGCGGAGCTACGAGCAGTACTTC. Protein product: CSVTKGQRSYEQYF.

Note on this clone: Other DNA sequences of this sample code for an identical CDR3. The rearrangement uses TRBV10-3 and TRBJ2-2; unclear D gene. The CDR3 length is 13 residues. V gave up 2 bases and J gave up 5 bases, with 6 bases separating them. Per the germline V gene, CDR1 is ENHRY and CDR2 is SYGVKD. CDR3 sequence (DNA): TGTGCCATCAGTGAGGGTGGGACCGGGGAGCTGTTTTTT. Protein sequence: CAISEGGTGELFF.

V is TRBV2 and J is TRBJ2-5; possible D gene TRBD1, 6 bases. The V and J ends lost 8 bases and 9 bases respectively, with 13 bases between them. The CDR3 is 11 amino acids. Per the germline V gene, CDR1 is SNHLY and CDR2 is FYNNEI. DNA for the CDR3: TGTGCCAGCTCCAGGGGCCCTCCCCAGTACTTC. Translated, it gives CASSRGPPQYF.

This clone was seen more than once but under ten times. V usage is TRBV4-1 and J usage is TRBJ1-1; TRBD1 aligns across 7 bases. The germline V gene has CDR1 MGHRA and CDR2 YSYEKL. J gave up 5 bases and V 1 base, and 4 bases lay outside the gene matches. The CDR3 is 14 residues long. The CDR3 is CASSQVTGRTEAFF. CDR3 nucleotides: TGCGCCAGCAGCCAAGTGACAGGGAGGACTGAAGCTTTCTTT.

The chain has TRBV6-6 and TRBJ2-4, with D unresolved. V lost 2 bases to trimming and J lost 6 bases, with 11 bases between them. The germline gives CDR1 MNHNY, CDR2 SVGAGI (reference sequence). This CDR3 contains 14 residues. The CDR3 loop is CASSYGGGGNIQYF. The CDR3 bases are TGTGCCAGCAGTTACGGCGGTGGCGGAAACATTCAGTACTTC.

This clone has just a few counts. The chain recombines TRBV21-1 with TRBJ1-1. TRBV21-1 corresponds to a pseudogene. This CDR3 contains 16 residues. This CDR3 is CASSKENGGVDTEAFF. CDR3 nucleotides: TGTGCCAGCAGCAAAGAAAACGGAGGAGTGGATACTGAAGCTTTCTTT.

V and J are TRBV5-1 and TRBJ2-7; 7 bases match TRBD2. The V segment lost 7 bases and the J segment 5 bases; nucleotides outside the gene matches: 6. CDR3 length: 12 residues. Germline values: CDR1 SGHRS, CDR2 YFSETQ. The CDR3 DNA follows: TGCGCCAGCGGACTAGGGAGGGACGAGCAGTACTTC. Its protein is CASGLGRDEQYF. Full variable domain (rest looked up from reference TRBV5-1 and TRBJ2-7): KAGVTQTPRYLIKTRGQQVTLSCSPISGHRSVSWYQQTPGQGLQFLFEYFSETQRNKGNFPGRFSGRQFSNSRSEMNVSTLELGDSALYLCASGLGRDEQYFGPGTRLTVT.

This clone appeared once. J is TRBJ1-4 and V is TRBV28, with TRBD1 matching over 7 bases. CDR3 length: 14 amino acids. The junction had 9 bases not matched to a gene; V was cut back by 6 bases and J by 8 bases. Germline values: CDR1 MDHEN, CDR2 SYDVKM. CDR3 residues: CASRETGRWEKLFF. The CDR3 DNA sequence: TGTGCCAGCAGGGAGACAGGGAGGTGGGAAAAACTGTTTTTT.

The rearrangement joins TRBV7-2 to TRBJ1-4; weak D call: TRBD1 (6 bases). With 0 bases removed from V and 8 bases from J, the gap between germline ends came to 13 bases. From germline, CDR1 is SGHTA and CDR2 FQGNSA. The CDR3 is made up of 15 amino acids. DNA for the CDR3: TGTGCCAGCAGCTTAGCTGCAGGGGCGTGGGAAAAACTGTTTTTT. It codes for CASSLAAGAWEKLFF.

In the case of this clone: Other DNA sequences in the same sample also yield this CDR3. The chain couples TRBV11-2 to TRBJ1-5, with TRBD1 matching over 7 bases. The CDR3 sequence is 14 residues long. V shed 5 bases and J 6 bases; nucleotides not matched to a gene: 7. Germline values: CDR1 SGHAT, CDR2 FQNNGV. CDR3 residues: CASSQDRVGQPQHF. CDR3 DNA: TGTGCCAGCAGCCAAGACAGGGTGGGTCAGCCCCAGCATTTT.

The chain is built from TRBV18 and TRBJ2-1; D remains unclear. Germline V lookup: CDR1 KGHSH, CDR2 LQKENI. The CDR3 sequence is 13 residues long. The V gene lost 3 bases and the J gene lost 5 bases, with 8 bases spanning the gap. This chain's CDR3 is CASSPQTDNEQFF. In DNA form, the CDR3 reads TGTGCCAGCTCACCTCAAACCGACAATGAGCAGTTCTTC.

This sequence joins TRBV7-3 and TRBJ2-3, with D unresolved. There are 13 residues in the CDR3. The V end was cut by 2 bases, the J end by 4 bases, with 7 bases between. CDR1 and CDR2 from the germline V gene are SGHTA and FQGTGA. In DNA form, the CDR3 reads TGTGCCAGCAGCTTAGAGCCCGCAGATACGCAGTATTTT. Its protein is CASSLEPADTQYF.

This clone has a single count. The rearrangement uses TRBV18 and TRBJ2-5; D unresolved. The CDR3 spans 14 residues. CDR1 and CDR2 from the germline V gene are KGHSH and LQKENI. The V and J ends lost 0 bases and 5 bases respectively, with 10 bases between them. CDR3 coding DNA: TGTGCCAGCTCACCACCCGTTAGCCGGGAGACCCAGTACTTC. Amino acid sequence: CASSPPVSRETQYF.